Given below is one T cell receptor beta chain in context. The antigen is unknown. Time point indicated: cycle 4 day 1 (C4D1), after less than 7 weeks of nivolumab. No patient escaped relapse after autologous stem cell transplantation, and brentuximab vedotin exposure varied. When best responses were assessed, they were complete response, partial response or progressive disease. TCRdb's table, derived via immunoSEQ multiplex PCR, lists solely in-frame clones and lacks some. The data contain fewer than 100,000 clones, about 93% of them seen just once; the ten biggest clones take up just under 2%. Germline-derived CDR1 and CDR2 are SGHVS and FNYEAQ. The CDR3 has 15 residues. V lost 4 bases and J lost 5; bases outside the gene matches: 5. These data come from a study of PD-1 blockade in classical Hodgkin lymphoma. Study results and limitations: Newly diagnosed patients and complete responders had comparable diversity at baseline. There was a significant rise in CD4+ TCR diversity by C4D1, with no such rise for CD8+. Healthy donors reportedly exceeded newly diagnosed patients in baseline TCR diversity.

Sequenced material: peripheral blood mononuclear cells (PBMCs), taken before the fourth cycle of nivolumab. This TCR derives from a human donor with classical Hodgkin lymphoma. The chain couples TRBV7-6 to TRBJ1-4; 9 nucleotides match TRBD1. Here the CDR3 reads CASSSDRGRNEKLFF. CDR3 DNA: TGTGCCAGCAGCTCGGACAGGGGCCGCAATGAAAAACTGTTTTTT.